This T cell receptor beta chain was found in a study of control samples from healthy donors and cancer patients. The V gene's germline CDR1 is MDHEN and CDR2 SYDVKM. V lost 2 bases to trimming and J lost 8 bases, with 12 bases between them. This CDR3 is built from 13 residues. The protocol was immunoSEQ multiplex PCR, while the TCRdb copy is restricted to in-frame clones and leaves out a portion. This sample carries 95,000 to 100,000 clones, around 89% of them seen once, and the ten largest clones take more than 7%. This chain joins TRBV28 and TRBJ1-2; TRBD1 might be the D (6 bases). The TCR was taken from a man aged 25 to 45 in good health. The specimen sequenced was blood. CDR3 sequence reads: CASSLNRAGGYTF. The CDR3 DNA follows: TGTGCCAGCAGTTTAAACAGGGCTGGGGGCTACACCTTC.